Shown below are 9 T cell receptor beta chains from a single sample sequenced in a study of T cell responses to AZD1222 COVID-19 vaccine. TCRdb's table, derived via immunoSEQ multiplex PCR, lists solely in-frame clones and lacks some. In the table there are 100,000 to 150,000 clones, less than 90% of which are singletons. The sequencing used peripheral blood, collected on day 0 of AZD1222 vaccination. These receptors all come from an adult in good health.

Here the CDR3 DNA reads TGTGCCAGCTCACCCTCCCAGGGGGCGCAGTATGGCTACACCTTC. It is translated as CASSPSQGAQYGYTF. The rearrangement joins TRBV18 to TRBJ1-2, with TRBD1 matching over 8 bases. The CDR3 contains 15 residues. The junction had 8 bases not matched to a gene; V was cut back by 3 bases and J by 5 bases. The germline V gene has CDR1 KGHSH and CDR2 LQKENI.

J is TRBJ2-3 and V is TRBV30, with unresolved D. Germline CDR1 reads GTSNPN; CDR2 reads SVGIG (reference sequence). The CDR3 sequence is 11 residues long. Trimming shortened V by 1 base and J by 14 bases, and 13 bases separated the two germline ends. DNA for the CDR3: TGTGCCTGGAGTGGCCCCCGTCGTTTGTATTTT. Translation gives CAWSGPRRLYF.

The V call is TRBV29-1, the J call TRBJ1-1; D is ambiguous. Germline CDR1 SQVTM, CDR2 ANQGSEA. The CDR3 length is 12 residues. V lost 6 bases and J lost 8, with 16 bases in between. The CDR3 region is CSVAGPLPEAFF. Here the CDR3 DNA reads TGCAGCGTGGCCGGGCCTCTACCCGAAGCTTTCTTT.

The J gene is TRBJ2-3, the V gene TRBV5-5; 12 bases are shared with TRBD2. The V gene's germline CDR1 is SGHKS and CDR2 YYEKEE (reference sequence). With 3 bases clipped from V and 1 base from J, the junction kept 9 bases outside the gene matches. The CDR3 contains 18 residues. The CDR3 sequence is CASSSLTSGGRRTDTQYF. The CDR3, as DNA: TGTGCCAGCAGCTCACTGACTAGCGGGGGACGGCGCACAGATACGCAGTATTTT.

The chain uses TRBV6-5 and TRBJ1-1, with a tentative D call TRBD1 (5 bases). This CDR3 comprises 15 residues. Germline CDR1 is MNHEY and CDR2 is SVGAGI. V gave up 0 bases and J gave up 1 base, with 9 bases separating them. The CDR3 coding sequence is TGTGCCAGCAGTTACTCGAAGGGGCCGAACACTGAAGCTTTCTTT. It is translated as CASSYSKGPNTEAFF.

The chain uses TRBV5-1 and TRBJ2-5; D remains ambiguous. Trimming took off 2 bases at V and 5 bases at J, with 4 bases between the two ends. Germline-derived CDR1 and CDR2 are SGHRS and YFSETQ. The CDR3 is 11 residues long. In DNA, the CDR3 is TGCGCCAGCAGCTTCGATGAGACCCAGTACTTC. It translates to CASSFDETQYF.

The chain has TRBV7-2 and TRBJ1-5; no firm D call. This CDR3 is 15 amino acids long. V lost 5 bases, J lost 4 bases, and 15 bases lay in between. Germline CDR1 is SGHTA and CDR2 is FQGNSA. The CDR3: CASSPPGSGNQPQHF. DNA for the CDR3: TGTGCCAGCAGCCCGCCTGGGTCAGGAAATCAGCCCCAGCATTTT.

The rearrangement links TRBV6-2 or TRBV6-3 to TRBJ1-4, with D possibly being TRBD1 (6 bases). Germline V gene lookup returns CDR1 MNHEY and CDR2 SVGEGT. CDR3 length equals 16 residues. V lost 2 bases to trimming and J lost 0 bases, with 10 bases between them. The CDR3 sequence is CASSYQGIATNEKLFF. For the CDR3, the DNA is TGTGCCAGCAGTTACCAGGGGATTGCAACTAATGAAAAACTGTTTTTT.

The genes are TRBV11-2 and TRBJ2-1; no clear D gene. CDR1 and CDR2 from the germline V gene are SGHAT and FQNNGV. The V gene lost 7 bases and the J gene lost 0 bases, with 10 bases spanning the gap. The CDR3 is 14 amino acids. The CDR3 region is CASTDRSSYNEQFF. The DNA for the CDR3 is TGTGCCAGCACGGACCGGAGCTCCTACAATGAGCAGTTCTTC.